This TCR beta chain was obtained from a study of cytomegalovirus exposure and HLA in healthy donors. This CDR3 has 14 amino acids. Germline V gene data show CDR1 as MGHRA and CDR2 as YSYEKL. Between the trimmed V and J ends, which lost 2 bases and 1 base, there was a span of 5 bases. The study ran its PCR with 60 Vbeta and 13 Jbeta primers. The repertoire was sequenced with immunoSEQ multiplex PCR; TCRdb's copy has only in-frame clones and lacks some. The table shows around 170,000 clones, with around 79% occurring only once. The sample was PBMCs. The V and J genes are TRBV4-1 and TRBJ2-2; D is uncertain. This clonotype was obtained from a woman aged 45 to 65 in good health and CMV-seronegative. This chain's CDR3 is CASSQLLNTGELFF. CDR3 coding DNA: TGCGCCAGCAGCCAACTTCTGAACACCGGGGAGCTGTTTTTT.